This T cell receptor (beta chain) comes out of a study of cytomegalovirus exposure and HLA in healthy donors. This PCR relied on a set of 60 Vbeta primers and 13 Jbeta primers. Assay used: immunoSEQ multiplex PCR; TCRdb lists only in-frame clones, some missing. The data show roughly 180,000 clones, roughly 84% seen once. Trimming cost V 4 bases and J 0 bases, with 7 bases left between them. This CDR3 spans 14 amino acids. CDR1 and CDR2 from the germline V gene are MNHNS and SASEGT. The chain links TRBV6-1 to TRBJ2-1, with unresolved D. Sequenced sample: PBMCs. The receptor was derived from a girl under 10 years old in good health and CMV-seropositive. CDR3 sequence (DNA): TGTGCCAGCAGTGTGAGGAGCTCCTACAATGAGCAGTTCTTC. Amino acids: CASSVRSSYNEQFF.